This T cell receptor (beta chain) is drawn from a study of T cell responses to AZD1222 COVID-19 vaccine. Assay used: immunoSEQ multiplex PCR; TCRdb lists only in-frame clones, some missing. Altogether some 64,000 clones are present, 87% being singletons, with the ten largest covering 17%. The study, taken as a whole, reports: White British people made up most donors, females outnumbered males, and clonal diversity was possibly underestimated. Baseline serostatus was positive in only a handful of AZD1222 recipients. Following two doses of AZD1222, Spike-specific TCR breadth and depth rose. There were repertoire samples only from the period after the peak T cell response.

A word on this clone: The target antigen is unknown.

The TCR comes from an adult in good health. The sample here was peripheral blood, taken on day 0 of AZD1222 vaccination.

CDR3 in amino acids: CASSEALFRQYF. CDR3 DNA: TGTGCCAGCAGTGAAGCGCTGTTTAGGCAGTATTTT. The chain carries TRBV6-1 and TRBJ2-3; D unresolved. CDR3 length: 12 residues. CDR1 is MNHNS, CDR2 SASEGT, per germline. V was pared by 0 bases and J by 11 bases, with 9 bases between.